This entry concerns a single T cell receptor (beta chain). The source of the sample is a study of molecular identifiers for immune sequencing clone quantification. Looked up from germline, CDR1 is SGDLS and CDR2 is YYNGEE. The CDR3 is 15 amino acids. V gave up 0 bases and J gave up 4 bases; unmatched junction bases: 7. MiXCR, run by TCRdb on the PCR reads, gives a single entry per CDR3 protein. In the table there are about half a million distinct CDR3 sequences, roughly a fifth of which are singletons. This chain uses TRBV9 with TRBJ2-7; 7 nucleotides agree with TRBD2. Sequenced input: naive CD8+ T cells from blood, with Jurkat cell RNA spiked in. Subset given: FACS-sorted CD8+CD4-CCR7+CD45RA+ naive T cells. This TCR derives from a human donor in good health. Some libraries in this study had Jurkat cell RNA spiked in. The CDR3 sequence: CASSVGGGSQYEQYF. DNA of the CDR3: TGTGCCAGCAGCGTAGGGGGCGGGAGCCAATACGAGCAGTACTTC.